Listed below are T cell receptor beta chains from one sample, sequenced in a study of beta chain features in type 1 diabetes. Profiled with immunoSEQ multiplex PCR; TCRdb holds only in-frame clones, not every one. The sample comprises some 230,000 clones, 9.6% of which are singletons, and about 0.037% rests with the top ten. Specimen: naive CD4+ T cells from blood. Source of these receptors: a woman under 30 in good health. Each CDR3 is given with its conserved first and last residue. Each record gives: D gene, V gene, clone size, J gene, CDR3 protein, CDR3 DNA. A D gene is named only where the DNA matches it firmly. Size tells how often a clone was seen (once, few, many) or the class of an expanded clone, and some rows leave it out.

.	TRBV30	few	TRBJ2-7	CAWSVRVFREEQYF	TGTGCCTGGAGTGTGAGGGTCTTTCGAGAAGAGCAGTACTTC
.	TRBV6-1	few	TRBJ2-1	CASSDRGNYNGQFF	TGTGCCAGCAGTGACCGTGGAAACTACAATGGGCAGTTCTTC
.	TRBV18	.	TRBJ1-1	CASSPKGGTEAFF	TGTGCCAGCTCACCCAAGGGGGGGACTGAAGCTTTCTTT
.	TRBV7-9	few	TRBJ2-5	CASSLVGQGGTQYF	TGTGCCAGCAGCTTAGTAGGGCAGGGAGGGACCCAGTACTTC
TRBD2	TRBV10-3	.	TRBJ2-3	CAISGRGLAGGGTDTQYF	TGTGCCATCAGTGGCAGGGGACTAGCGGGAGGAGGGACAGATACGCAGTATTTT
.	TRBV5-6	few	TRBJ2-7	CASSLGRLIGEQYF	TGTGCCAGCAGCTTGGGTCGCCTGATCGGCGAGCAGTACTTC
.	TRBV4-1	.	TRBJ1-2	CASSQPVDRANGYTF	TGCGCCAGCAGCCAACCCGTGGACAGAGCCAATGGCTACACCTTC
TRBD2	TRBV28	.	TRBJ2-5	CASSLHSGTSGSQTQYF	TGTGCCAGCAGTTTACACTCCGGGACTAGCGGGAGTCAGACCCAGTACTTC
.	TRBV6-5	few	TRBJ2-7	CASSYMARSPVEQYF	TGTGCCAGCAGTTACATGGCCAGGTCCCCGGTCGAGCAGTACTTC
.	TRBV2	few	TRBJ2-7	CASDSNSYEQYF	TGTGCCAGCGATAGTAACTCCTACGAGCAGTACTTC
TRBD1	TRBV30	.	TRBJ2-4	CACNRDRARYIQYF	TGTGCCTGTAACAGGGACAGGGCCCGGTACATTCAGTACTTC
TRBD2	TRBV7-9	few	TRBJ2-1	CASSPGALAGEMNEQFF	TGTGCCAGCAGCCCGGGGGCCCTAGCGGGAGAGATGAATGAGCAGTTCTTC